The 11 T cell receptor beta chains reported below all come from one sample, sequenced in a study of OX40 agonist ivuxolimab in advanced cancers. Library generation was performed with the immunoSEQ multiplex PCR assay. TCRdb stores this immuneACCESS table with in-frame sequences only. Part of the clones is absent; in the studies checked, under half of the shortfall reflects unresolved V genes, and no reason is known for the rest. The sample records about 55,000 clones, around 85% of which are singletons. 9.5% to 15% of the sample rests with the top ten. Sequenced here: CD4+ or CD8+ T cells sorted from blood, sampled in a trial of the OX40 agonist ivuxolimab. These TCRs come from an adult with an advanced solid tumor such as melanoma, head and neck, liver or kidney cancer.

The chain couples TRBV27 to TRBJ1-2, with D perhaps TRBD1 (6 bases). CDR3 size: 16 residues. Trimming stripped 4 bases from V and 0 bases from J, with 15 bases between. Germline V CDR1 and CDR2: MNHEY, SMNVEV (reference sequence). The CDR3, as DNA: TGTGCCAGCAGTTCCATCCGACAGGAACCTAACTATGGCTACACCTTC. Protein sequence: CASSSIRQEPNYGYTF.

This sequence joins TRBV7-8 and TRBJ1-2, with D possibly TRBD1 on 5 matching bases. The V and J ends lost 5 bases and 6 bases respectively, with 13 bases between them. Germline CDR1 SGHVS, CDR2 FQNEAQ. The CDR3 sequence is 13 residues long. The CDR3, as DNA: TGTGCCAGCAGCCCGGACACCTTACATGGCTACACCTTC. Amino acids: CASSPDTLHGYTF.

The J gene is TRBJ1-2, the V gene TRBV27; the D is unclear. V was cut by 6 bases and J by 4 bases, with 21 bases left in between. The germline V gene has CDR1 MNHEY and CDR2 SMNVEV (reference sequence). The CDR3 totals 16 residues. The CDR3 bases are TGTGCCAGCAGCGGGGTTGCGGAGGATAATTCCTATGGCTACACCTTC. Encoded protein: CASSGVAEDNSYGYTF.

V and J are TRBV19 and TRBJ2-3, with D tentatively TRBD2 (6 bases). Germline CDR1 is LNHDA and CDR2 is SQIVND (reference sequence). Trimming took off 4 bases at V and 7 bases at J, with 9 bases between the two ends. The CDR3 consists of 12 residues. CDR3 coding DNA: TGTGCCAGTAGTAGCGGGGCATATACGCAGTATTTT. Translation gives CASSSGAYTQYF.

The genes are TRBV25-1 and TRBJ1-2, with TRBD1 matching over 9 bases. The CDR3 spans 15 residues. Losses at the gene ends were 3 bases for V and 3 bases for J; bases not matched to a gene: 5. Germline CDR1 is MGHDK and CDR2 is SYGVNS. The CDR3 nucleotides are TGTGCCAGCAGTGAGGGACAGGGACTCGACTATGGCTACACCTTC. Translating gives CASSEGQGLDYGYTF.

This chain links TRBV5-1 with TRBJ2-7; D not certain. In germline, CDR1 is SGHRS, CDR2 YFSETQ. V was clipped by 0 bases and J by 1 base, with 8 bases between them. This CDR3 is built from 14 residues. CDR3 coding DNA: TGCGCCAGCAGCTTGGATCGCAGATCCTACGAGCAGTACTTC. This encodes CASSLDRRSYEQYF.

The chain combines TRBV7-9 with TRBJ2-7, with TRBD1 matching 8 bases. J was trimmed by 3 bases and V by 6 bases; bases with no gene match: 16. Germline CDR1 is SEHNR and CDR2 is FQNEAQ (reference sequence). The CDR3 runs to 17 residues. CDR3 sequence (DNA): TGTGCCAGCAGTCCCACCGAACTGGGACAGGCCTTCTACGAGCAGTACTTC. Translating it yields CASSPTELGQAFYEQYF.

The chain employs TRBV19 and TRBJ2-1, with D unresolved. The CDR3 consists of 14 residues. Looked up from germline, CDR1 is LNHDA and CDR2 is SQIVND (reference sequence). The V end lost 11 bases, the J end lost 3 bases, and 17 bases lay between the germline ends. The DNA for the CDR3 is TGTGCCTCATCCCCCGCCTTGGGCTACAATGAGCAGTTCTTC. Amino acids: CASSPALGYNEQFF.

J is TRBJ2-3 and V is TRBV27; TRBD2 is a possible D gene (7 bases). V was trimmed by 6 bases and J by 5 bases, leaving 21 bases between them. Germline values: CDR1 MNHEY, CDR2 SMNVEV (reference sequence). This CDR3 comprises 16 residues. The CDR3 DNA reads as TGTGCCAGCAGGAGACTAGTGGGGGGGCAGAGAGATACGCAGTATTTT. Its protein product is CASRRLVGGQRDTQYF.

This clone was recorded only once. The V call is TRBV7-9, the J call TRBJ2-1; TRBD1 is a possible D gene (7 bases). The CDR3 covers 17 residues. The germline V gene has CDR1 SEHNR and CDR2 FQNEAQ (reference sequence). V was clipped by 1 base and J by 4 bases, with 17 bases between them. The DNA for the CDR3 is TGTGCCAGCAGCTTAGGGGCCACAGGGGCGGGATACAATGAGCAGTTCTTC. Its protein is CASSLGATGAGYNEQFF.

The chain is built from TRBV9 and TRBJ2-2, with D possibly being TRBD1 (7 bases). Trimming left V 4 bases short and J 2 bases short, with 15 bases between. The CDR3 runs 16 residues. Germline values: CDR1 SGDLS, CDR2 YYNGEE. The CDR3 loop is CASSPRGTVNTGELFF. The DNA of the CDR3 is TGTGCCAGCAGCCCCCGCGGGACAGTCAACACCGGGGAGCTGTTTTTT.